This T cell receptor (beta chain) stems from a study of T cell repertoires in cytomegalovirus infection. Study-level information: Indicated by public TCR beta signatures were CMV infection and matching HLA type.

In TCRdb, the reads were re-called with MiXCR into one record per CDR3 protein. The sample records 830,000 or so distinct CDR3 sequences, around a third being singletons. In this sample, this clonotype turned up a few times. The antigen is not known. Trimming took 0 bases from V and 12 from J, leaving 24 bases between them. The germline CDR1 and CDR2 sequences are MNHEY and SMNVEV (reference sequence). The CDR3 length is 17 residues. This clonotype originated in a human donor in good health (CMV status not recorded). Some clones in this sample may be carry-over from other donors' samples. Here the sequenced sample was cultured CD8+ T cells from PBMCs, taken from culture after CMV antigen stimulation. This sequence joins TRBV27 and TRBJ2-1; D tentatively reads TRBD1 or TRBD2 (6 bases each). Here the CDR3 reads CASSLSSGASLLLLQFF. The DNA of the CDR3 is TGTGCCAGCAGTTTATCGTCGGGGGCTTCCCTCCTCCTCCTGCAGTTCTTC.